This is a list of T cell receptor beta chains from one sample in a study of cytomegalovirus exposure and HLA in healthy donors. Assay used: immunoSEQ multiplex PCR; TCRdb lists only in-frame clones, some missing. This sample has 150,000 to 200,000 clones, with approximately 73% found just once. Sequenced sample: PBMCs. Receptor source: a woman younger than 45 in good health and CMV-seropositive. CDR3s include the opening cysteine and the closing phenylalanine or tryptophan. A D gene is named only where the DNA matches it firmly. Some rows mark clone size as missing; the rest say once, few, many or name a class of expanded clone.

TRBV28	.	15	once	TRBJ2-6	TGTGCCAGCAGTTTCCCTGGAGCTGGGGCCAACGTCCTGACTTTC	CASSFPGAGANVLTF
TRBV28	.	16	.	TRBJ2-1	TGTGCCAGCAGTTATGCGTCCAGGCTTGCCTACAATGAGCAGTTCTTC	CASSYASRLAYNEQFF
TRBV10-3	TRBD1	14	few	TRBJ1-2	TGTGCCATCAGTGAGTCCCACAGGGGAGGCGGCTACACCTTC	CAISESHRGGGYTF
TRBV4-1	.	18	.	TRBJ2-5	TGCGCCAGCAGCGTTACCTTCTCCGCGCGGGCCGTGCAAGAGACCCAGTACTTC	CASSVTFSARAVQETQYF
TRBV15	TRBD2	15	.	TRBJ2-6	TGTGCCACCAGCTCAGCGGGATCCGGGGCCAACGTCCTGACTTTC	CATSSAGSGANVLTF
TRBV7-9	TRBD1	15	.	TRBJ2-7	TGTGCCAGCAGCCCAGCCCGACAGGGGGTGTACGAGCAGTACTTC	CASSPARQGVYEQYF
TRBV4-2	TRBD1	16	.	TRBJ1-1	TGTGCCAGCAGCCAGCCAGGGACAGGGGGGAACACTGAAGCTTTCTTT	CASSQPGTGGNTEAFF
TRBV30	.	13	.	TRBJ2-5	TGTGCCTGGAGTGATGGGGGGTTGAAGACCCAGTACTTC	CAWSDGGLKTQYF
TRBV18	.	13	.	TRBJ1-1	TGTGCCAGCTCACCAACAGGGCCCACTGAAGCTTTCTTT	CASSPTGPTEAFF
TRBV4-3	.	14	.	TRBJ2-1	TGCGCCAGCAGCCAGGGGACTTCAAACGGTGAGCAGTTCTTC	CASSQGTSNGEQFF
TRBV29-1	.	12	.	TRBJ2-5	TGCAGCGTTTTTATGTACCAAGAGACCCAGTACTTC	CSVFMYQETQYF
TRBV7-9	TRBD2	13	.	TRBJ2-7	TGTGCCAGCAGGGGGGGGACGGACTACGAGCAGTACTTC	CASRGGTDYEQYF
TRBV28	TRBD2	13	.	TRBJ2-5	TGTGCCAGCAGCTGGGGGGGCCAAGAGACCCAGTACTTC	CASSWGGQETQYF
TRBV5-1	TRBD2	16	once	TRBJ2-3	TGCGCCAGCAGCTTGGGGACTAGCGGGGCCTGGGATACGCAGTATTTT	CASSLGTSGAWDTQYF
TRBV5-1	.	14	few	TRBJ2-1	TGCGCCAGCAGATATGGGAGCTCCTACAATGAGCAGTTCTTC	CASRYGSSYNEQFF